These 18 T cell receptor beta chains were sequenced from one sample in a study of blood T cell repertoires in COVID-19. Libraries were prepared by immunoSEQ multiplex PCR; TCRdb keeps only in-frame clonotypes and omits some of them. The table shows about 160,000 clones, with roughly 90% occurring only once. Sequencing input: peripheral blood. The receptor source for this set is a woman in her fifties or sixties who had recovered from COVID-19.

For this clone: Relative to the germline gene, one junction end is altered; a read error may explain this. The V gene is TRBV7-7, the J gene TRBJ2-1; TRBD1 aligns across 7 bases. Germline CDR1 SSHAT, CDR2 FNYEAQ (reference sequence). The CDR3 runs 13 residues. CDR3 in amino acids: CASSSETGRKQFF. The DNA for the CDR3 is TGTGCTAGCAGCTCCGAGACAGGGAGAAAGCAGTTCTTC.

CDR3 loop: CASSEAGTSGLNTDTQYF. In DNA form, the CDR3 reads TGTGCCAGCAGTGAAGCGGGGACTAGCGGCTTAAACACAGATACGCAGTATTTT. The chain is built from TRBV6-1 and TRBJ2-3, with TRBD2 matching 11 bases. The CDR3 consists of 18 residues. V shed 0 bases and J 2 bases; nucleotides not matched to a gene: 7. From germline, CDR1 is MNHNS and CDR2 SASEGT.

The genes are TRBV19 and TRBJ2-1, with 7 positions matching TRBD2. V shed 4 bases, J shed 10 bases, and the junction held 16 bases outside the gene matches. The CDR3 has 16 amino acids. Germline-derived CDR1 and CDR2 are LNHDA and SQIVND (reference sequence). This chain's CDR3 is CASSTLGLGEYMEQFF. The CDR3 DNA is TGTGCCAGTAGTACCCTTGGACTAGGCGAGTATATGGAGCAGTTCTTC.

The CDR3 sequence is CASSQAGTGAPGNTIYF. For the CDR3, the DNA is TGCGCCAGCAGCCAAGCGGGGACAGGGGCCCCTGGAAACACCATATATTTT. The rearrangement uses TRBV4-3 and TRBJ1-3, with TRBD1 identical over 10 bases. The ends lost 1 base at V and 2 bases at J; junction bases unmatched: 5. The CDR3 is 17 amino acids. Germline V gene lookup returns CDR1 LGHNA and CDR2 YSLEER.

J is TRBJ2-1 and V is TRBV6-2 or TRBV6-3; weak D call: TRBD2 (5 bases). The germline V gene has CDR1 MNHEY and CDR2 SVGEGT. Trimming shortened V by 4 bases and J by 0 bases, and 10 bases separated the two germline ends. The CDR3 has 15 residues. CDR3 protein: CASSFTSPSYNEQFF. In DNA form, the CDR3 reads TGTGCCAGCAGTTTCACTAGTCCCTCCTACAATGAGCAGTTCTTC.

This sequence joins TRBV7-9 and TRBJ2-1, with 10 bases lining up with TRBD1. CDR3 length: 15 residues. The V segment lost 4 bases and the J segment 4 bases; nucleotides outside the gene matches: 4. Germline CDR1 reads SEHNR; CDR2 reads FQNEAQ (reference sequence). In DNA, the CDR3 is TGTGCCAGCAGCTCTGGACAGGGGGAATACAATGAGCAGTTCTTC. Translating gives CASSSGQGEYNEQFF.

This chain joins TRBV11-3 and TRBJ2-7; 10 bases agree with TRBD2. From germline, CDR1 is SGHNT and CDR2 YENEEA. V was pared by 5 bases and J by 7 bases, with 8 bases of the junction left unmatched. The CDR3 length is 14 residues. In nucleotides, the CDR3 is TGTGCCAGCAGCCCGAGCGGGGGGGCCAAAGAGCAGTACTTC. Translating gives CASSPSGGAKEQYF.

This chain joins TRBV4-3 and TRBJ1-2, with D perhaps TRBD1 (6 bases). The CDR3 is made up of 16 amino acids. The V gene's germline CDR1 is LGHNA and CDR2 YSLEER. Trimming shortened V by 2 bases and J by 6 bases, and 19 bases separated the two germline ends. The CDR3 nucleotides read TGCGCCAGCAGCCAATTCGCCACAGGGAAAATTAATGGCTACACCTTC. Its protein is CASSQFATGKINGYTF.

This rearrangement joins TRBV5-1 to TRBJ2-2, with 7 bases matching TRBD1. The CDR3 totals 16 residues. Germline loops: CDR1 SGHRS, CDR2 YFSETQ. J was trimmed by 5 bases and V by 1 base; bases with no gene match: 8. CDR3 amino acids: CASSLTGAYGTGELFF. The DNA of the CDR3 is TGCGCCAGCAGCTTGACAGGGGCATATGGAACCGGGGAGCTGTTTTTT.

The rearrangement joins TRBV18 to TRBJ1-4; D ambiguous. V lost 3 bases and J lost 7, with 18 bases in between. Germline-derived CDR1 and CDR2 are KGHSH and LQKENI. CDR3 size: 16 residues. CDR3 in DNA: TGTGCCAGCTCACCTAACCTACTAGGTCGGGGTGAAAAACTGTTTTTT. This sequence encodes CASSPNLLGRGEKLFF.

J is TRBJ2-7 and V is TRBV2, with TRBD2 identical over 9 bases. CDR1 and CDR2 (germline): SNHLY, FYNNEI. The CDR3 covers 15 residues. V lost 4 bases to trimming and J lost 3 bases; unmatched junction nucleotides: 7. The chain's CDR3 is CASSGEVAGDYEQYF. CDR3 coding DNA: TGTGCCAGCAGTGGGGAGGTAGCGGGGGACTACGAGCAGTACTTC.

The V and J genes are TRBV7-8 and TRBJ1-1; a possible D gene is TRBD1 (6 bases). CDR1 is SGHVS and CDR2 is FQNEAQ in the germline V gene. The CDR3 runs to 18 residues. Trimming pared 1 base from V and 3 bases from J, leaving 21 bases between. The DNA for the CDR3 is TGTGCCAGCAGCTTAGTAGTGGGGTGGGGGCTTGGGTACACTGAAGCTTTCTTT. Its translation is CASSLVVGWGLGYTEAFF.

The gene calls are TRBV10-3 and TRBJ1-1, with 11 positions matching TRBD1. Germline V gene data show CDR1 as ENHRY and CDR2 as SYGVKD. This CDR3 has 14 residues. The V segment lost 6 bases and the J segment 4 bases; nucleotides outside the gene matches: 4. The CDR3 is CAISRTGGGTEAFF. In DNA, the CDR3 is TGTGCCATCAGCAGGACAGGGGGCGGCACTGAAGCTTTCTTT.

This clone was seen a single time. J is TRBJ1-1 and V is TRBV7-8; D gene uncertain. The length of the CDR3 is 15 residues. The V gene's germline CDR1 is SGHVS and CDR2 FQNEAQ. V lost 1 base to trimming and J lost 5 bases, with 14 bases between them. Here the CDR3 DNA reads TGTGCCAGCAGCTTAGATGTCAGGTCGAAGACTGAAGCTTTCTTT. Amino acids: CASSLDVRSKTEAFF.

On this clone: Other DNA sequences within the sample encode an identical CDR3. This sequence joins TRBV5-1 and TRBJ2-3, with no clear D. This CDR3 contains 13 residues. Germline lookup yields CDR1 SGHRS and CDR2 YFSETQ. The V and J ends lost 4 bases and 1 base respectively, with 7 bases between them. The CDR3 is CASSGQGTDTQYF. The DNA of the CDR3 is TGCGCCAGCAGCGGGCAGGGCACAGATACGCAGTATTTT.

V gene TRBV29-1 combines with J gene TRBJ1-2; D perhaps matches TRBD1 (6 bases). Trimming left V 4 bases short and J 3 bases short, with 15 bases between. Germline CDR1 and CDR2: SQVTM and ANQGSEA. The CDR3 runs to 14 residues. CDR3: CSVGVQGRYYGYTF. In DNA, the CDR3 is TGCAGCGTTGGAGTACAGGGACGATACTATGGCTACACCTTC.

This chain connects TRBV6-5 to TRBJ2-5; the D gene is possibly TRBD1 (5 bases). The CDR3 sequence is 12 residues long. The germline V and J ends were trimmed by 6 bases and 7 bases, with 12 bases remaining between them. The germline V gene encodes CDR1 MNHEY and CDR2 SVGAGI. In DNA, the CDR3 is TGTGCCAGCAGGGGGCTCCAGGGGACCCAGTACTTC. This translates into CASRGLQGTQYF.

V gene TRBV5-8 combines with J gene TRBJ2-3; 10 bases map to TRBD1. The CDR3 has 16 amino acids. Trimming removed 4 bases from V and 4 bases from J; junction bases left unmatched: 9. The V gene's germline CDR1 is SGHTS and CDR2 YDEGEE. The CDR3 here is CASSPGTGARADTQYF. The CDR3 DNA reads as TGTGCCAGCAGCCCCGGGACAGGGGCCAGGGCAGATACGCAGTATTTT.